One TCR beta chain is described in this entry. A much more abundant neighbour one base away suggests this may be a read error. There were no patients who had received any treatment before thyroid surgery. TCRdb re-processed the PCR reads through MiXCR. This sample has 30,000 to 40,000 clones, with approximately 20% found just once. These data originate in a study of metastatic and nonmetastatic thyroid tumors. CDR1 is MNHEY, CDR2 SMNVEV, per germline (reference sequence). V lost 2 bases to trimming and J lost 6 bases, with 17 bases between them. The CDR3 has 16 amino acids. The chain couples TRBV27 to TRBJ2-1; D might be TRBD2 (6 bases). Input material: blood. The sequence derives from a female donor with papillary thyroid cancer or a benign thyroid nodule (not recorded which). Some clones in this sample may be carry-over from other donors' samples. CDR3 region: CASSLIGGLGINEQFF. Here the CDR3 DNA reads TGTGCCAGCAGTTTAATTGGGGGACTCGGAATCAATGAGCAGTTCTTC.